This T cell receptor (beta chain) was sequenced for a study of shared clonotypes between healthy human individuals (dated by TCRdb to 2020 to 2021). Describing the broader study: A couple of women and three men aged 18 to 49 years were included in the cohort. Each donor's leukapheresis produced roughly between about 0.8 and 8.9 billion PBMCs. Per donor, three plates each were used for CD4 naive and CD4 memory, two for CD8 naive, and one for CD8 memory. To increase sequencing depth and limit assay-specific biases, different laboratories used diverse techniques to prepare libraries and sequence TCR repertoires. The study deeply sequenced blood TCR repertoires of five healthy adults to estimate repertoire size and the extent of clonotype sharing between individuals. The investigation overall reported the following: Pairwise subsampling indicated that sequencing depth was expected to affect the degree of clonotype sharing among donors. When four donors were compared, the shared fraction of clonotypes was around 5% for naive CD4, more than 3% for naive CD8, 2.3% for memory CD4, and 0.4% for memory CD8. The small number of donors limited the genetic and exposure-history diversity represented. Only blood was sampled, and tissue TCR repertoires likely differ from those in blood. Compared with non-shared clonotypes, the clonotypes found in all four sorted-subset donors had higher generation probabilities. Larger estimated clonotype richness was generally found for naive subsets than for memory subsets. Rarefaction of sorted-subset datasets indicated incomplete sequencing despite the large sequencing depth.

The CDR3 holds 17 amino acids from the cysteine to the phenylalanine. Only CDR3 DNA remains: 51 bases, in frame from the first base. V drops 5 bases and J drops 1 base, leaving 18 bases in between. CDR1 and CDR2 were assigned from the germline V gene as SGHVS and FNYEAQ. TCR CDR3 regions were amplified from genomic DNA by multiplex PCR using the deep immunoSEQ assay. Extracted genomic DNA from each cell subset was distributed evenly across all wells of several immunoSEQ 96-well plates, and each plate was treated as a replicate. For sorted subsets, approximately 210 ng genomic DNA, equal to about 30,000 T cell genomes, was loaded into each replicate PCR. The purified libraries were quantified using a Qubit 3.0 fluorometer, sized with a Bioanalyzer 2100, and then quantified again using the KAPA Library Quantification kit. A separate single-read 150-cycle Illumina NextSeq 550 flow cell was used to sequence each immunoSEQ 96-well plate. For the original study's pipeline: Because the immunoSEQ output held only junctional sequences and lacked quality scores, the filtering could not match the filtering applied to full-length reads. To assign V/J genes and CDR3, sequences were annotated against IMGT germline references using PyIR, a Python wrapper for IgBLAST v1.9. Reads were filtered out if the reads had weak V/J assignments (E-value above 1e-6), no CDR3, stop codons, out-of-frame junctions, or ambiguous translated residues. V3J clonotypes were defined as sequences sharing the same inferred V gene, J gene, and CDR3 amino acid sequence. Percentage overlap between repertoires was calculated by dividing the number of shared unique clonotypes by the size of the smaller repertoire. Three approaches were used to assess repertoire richness: RTK rarefaction, the Chao1 estimator, and Recon v2.1 estimates of unobserved clonotypes. For all TCRbeta clonotypes obtained by the gDNA method from a handful of donors, generation probabilities were computed with OLGA. In TCRdb, the immuneACCESS table is reduced to in-frame sequences with V and J assigned. These tables do not hold every clone; where another copy was compared, an unresolved V gene accounts for under half, and the others remain unexplained. The V and J calls and clone size come from that table; D and trimming were worked out from the DNA. Here the sample has some 2.3 million clones; 80% to 95% occur a single time. The biggest ten clones account for 0.3% to 0.4% of the sample.

As regards this clone: The clone's antigen remains unknown. Within one base of it there is no much larger clone, and no base qualities were kept.

Healthy HIV-negative adults with no recently reported acute infections or vaccinations were included as donors. Only Caucasian adults living in Nashville, Tennessee, USA were represented among the donors. CD4+ T cells were enriched through magnetic negative selection, after which naive cells were positively selected on CD45RA and the remaining negative fraction served as the memory subset. Blood was collected by leukapheresis, and PBMCs were isolated by Ficoll-Histopaque density gradient centrifugation and then cryopreserved in liquid nitrogen vapor phase. Analytical flow cytometry was used to check the purity and quantity of every magnetically sorted T cell population. Genomic DNA was isolated from every sorted fraction and measured by UV absorbance on a Nanodrop 2000c.

This sequence was found in a man aged 18 to 29 in good health. Some clones in this sample may be carry-over from other donors' samples. The chain employs TRBV7-6 and TRBJ2-1; the D gene is perhaps TRBD2, on 6 matching bases. The specimen sequenced was naive CD4+ T cells from PBMCs. The meaning of the sample's cell subset or site label: CD45RA+ positively selected. The CDR3 region: CASSPRFRGRSYNEQFF. The nucleotide sequence is given as TGTGCCAGCAGCCCCCGGTTTCGGGGGAGGTCCTACAATGAGCAGTTCTTC. The variable domain in full, with residues beyond the CDR3 obtained from the reference TRBV7-6 and TRBJ2-1 genes, is GAGVSQSPRYKVTKRGQDVALRCDPISGHVSLYWYRQALGQGPEFLTYFNYEAQQDKSGLPNDRFSAERPEGSISTLTIQRTEQRDSAMYRCASSPRFRGRSYNEQFFGPGTRLTVL.